The sequence of this TCR beta chain was determined in a study of T cells of healthy individuals. CDR1 SQVTM and CDR2 ANQGSEA come from the germline V gene. Trimming shortened V by 8 bases and J by 6 bases, and 16 bases separated the two germline ends. The CDR3 covers 12 residues. A single record per CDR3 protein comes from TCRdb applying MiXCR to the 5' RACE reads. The repertoire includes about 53,000 distinct CDR3 sequences, approximately 15% of them detected once, and about 16% sits in the top ten. This clonotype was recorded at least ten times. The rearrangement uses TRBV29-1 and TRBJ1-1; unclear D gene. This TCR came from a human donor in good health. Here the CDR3 DNA reads TGCAGCCTTGCGCCCGTGACCGCTGAAGCTTTCTTT. Protein: CSLAPVTAEAFF.